What follows are 7 T cell receptor beta chains derived from one specimen sequenced in a study of lymphopenia after photon versus proton radiotherapy. TCRdb's copy holds only in-frame clones and misses some; the assay was immunoSEQ multiplex PCR. The sample lists over 50,000 clones, around 88% occurring once. This specimen was peripheral blood, taken from a patient treated with photon-based radiotherapy. These receptors were taken from a man aged 35-49 years with gastric cancer.

The V gene is TRBV2, the J gene TRBJ1-1; D gene unclear. Per the germline V gene, CDR1 is SNHLY and CDR2 is FYNNEI. This CDR3 comprises 13 residues. The V gene lost 7 bases and the J gene lost 6 bases, with 15 bases spanning the gap. The CDR3 here is CASKEEADSEAFF. The CDR3 DNA follows: TGTGCCAGCAAGGAGGAGGCGGACTCTGAAGCTTTCTTT.

The rearrangement uses TRBV5-8 and TRBJ2-1; 14 bases align to TRBD2. The CDR3 is 16 amino acids. The J segment lost 8 bases and the V segment lost 4 bases, leaving 8 bases of the junction unmatched. Germline V gene data show CDR1 as SGHTS and CDR2 as YDEGEE. CDR3 loop: CASSRLAGGSGDEQFF. The CDR3 coding sequence is TGTGCCAGCAGCAGACTAGCGGGGGGGTCTGGGGATGAGCAGTTCTTC.

This CDR3 is CASSQEGDRGGYTF. The CDR3 region has the DNA TGCGCCAGCAGCCAAGAGGGGGATAGGGGTGGCTACACCTTC. The V call is TRBV4-1, the J call TRBJ1-2; D perhaps matches TRBD1 (5 bases). Germline CDR1 is MGHRA and CDR2 is YSYEKL. The germline V and J ends were trimmed by 0 bases and 7 bases, with 12 bases remaining between them. CDR3 length equals 14 residues.

The chain joins TRBV19 to TRBJ1-4; D ambiguous. This CDR3 is built from 17 residues. Germline CDR1 reads LNHDA; CDR2 reads SQIVND (reference sequence). V was clipped by 6 bases and J by 8 bases, with 25 bases between them. CDR3 residues: CASRRTGETFHREKLFF. In DNA form, the CDR3 reads TGTGCCAGTAGAAGGACCGGGGAAACCTTTCATCGAGAAAAACTGTTTTTT.

This chain uses TRBV7-8 with TRBJ1-5, with TRBD1 identical over 7 bases. Germline V CDR1 and CDR2: SGHVS, FQNEAQ. This CDR3 comprises 15 residues. V shed 0 bases, J shed 4 bases, and the junction held 3 bases outside the gene matches. For the CDR3, the DNA is TGTGCCAGCAGCTTAGCGGAGACAGGGAATCAGCCCCAGCATTTT. It codes for CASSLAETGNQPQHF.

The rearrangement joins TRBV6-5 to TRBJ1-1, with a possible D match to TRBD1 (6 bases). V lost 4 bases and J 0 bases, leaving 12 bases between the germline ends. This CDR3 spans 15 amino acids. Germline assignment: CDR1 MNHEY and CDR2 SVGAGI. The CDR3 DNA reads TGTGCCAGCAGTTCCCTACAGGGTGTGAACACTGAAGCTTTCTTT. Its protein is CASSSLQGVNTEAFF.

V and J are TRBV9 and TRBJ2-2; 10 nucleotides match TRBD2. Looked up from germline, CDR1 is SGDLS and CDR2 is YYNGEE. Trimming took 1 base from V and 2 from J; bases not matched to a gene: 8. This CDR3 has 18 residues. The CDR3 protein is CASSVFLAGEPNTGELFF. CDR3 DNA sequence: TGTGCCAGCAGCGTATTTCTAGCGGGGGAACCAAACACCGGGGAGCTGTTTTTT. Variable domain in full (rest from reference TRBV9 and TRBJ2-2): DSGVTQTPKHLITATGQRVTLRCSPRSGDLSVYWYQQSLDQGLQFLIQYYNGEERAKGNILERFSAQQFPDLHSELNLSSLELGDSALYFCASSVFLAGEPNTGELFFGEGSRLTVL.